One and the same sample provided the 4 T cell receptor beta chains below, sequenced in a study of T cells in Graves' hyperthyroidism and ophthalmopathy. Using RNA transcripts as the source, TCR beta CDR3 regions were amplified. A first-round RT-PCR of the TCR CDR3 used the HTBI primer set. MiXCR, run by TCRdb on the multiplex PCR reads, gives a single entry per CDR3 protein. This sample yields 550,000 to 700,000 distinct CDR3 sequences, of which about 45% are seen a single time; over 15% belongs to the top ten. The sequenced material came from peripheral blood or thyroid tissue (not recorded which). Receptors originate from an adult woman with Graves' disease, either hyperthyroidism or ophthalmopathy (not recorded which).

Concerning this clonotype itself: One end of the junction is discordant with germline, which a read error may explain. The J gene is TRBJ1-5, the V gene TRBV20-1; TRBD1 might be the D (5 bases). The CDR3 has 8 amino acids. Germline CDR1 is DFQATT and CDR2 is SNEGSKA (reference sequence). The CDR3 sequence: CSALGLAF. In DNA form, the CDR3 reads TGCAGTGCTCTGGGACTAGCTTTT.

The rearrangement uses TRBV20-1 and TRBJ1-1; D is unresolved. This CDR3 has 14 residues. The germline CDR1 and CDR2 sequences are DFQATT and SNEGSKA (reference sequence). The CDR3 nucleotides read TGCAGGACCCCTGCACGGACGACGAACACTGAAGCTTTCTTT. Translated: CRTPARTTNTEAFF.

This clonotype was recorded at least ten times. The J gene is TRBJ2-7, the V gene TRBV4-1; perhaps TRBD2 as D (6 bases). In germline, CDR1 is MGHRA, CDR2 YSYEKL. Trimming shortened V by 0 bases and J by 3 bases, and 12 bases separated the two germline ends. This CDR3 has 15 residues. The CDR3 region is CASSQDYGRGYEQYF. The CDR3 coding sequence is TGCGCCAGCAGCCAAGATTACGGGAGAGGCTACGAGCAGTACTTC.

J is TRBJ2-7 and V is TRBV15, with D perhaps matching TRBD1 or TRBD2 (5 bases each). V dropped 5 bases and J dropped 3 bases, with 14 bases sitting between them. The CDR3 runs 14 residues. The germline gives CDR1 LNHNV, CDR2 YYDKDF (reference sequence). CDR3 in DNA: TGTGCCACCAGCGCCCAGGGAGACCTCTACGAGCAGTACTTC. Its protein is CATSAQGDLYEQYF.